The rows below give T cell receptor beta chains drawn from one sample of a study of patients and donors after allogeneic stem cell transplantation. TCRdb processed the RT-PCR reads anew with MiXCR; each CDR3 protein has one entry. Altogether about 160,000 distinct CDR3 sequences are present, over 35% being singletons, with the ten largest covering about 50%. The sequenced sample consisted of blood, either unsorted or a sorted T cell fraction (not recorded which). These receptors were collected from a human donor who was either an allogeneic HSCT recipient or a stem cell or donor lymphocyte infusion donor (not recorded which). It is not recorded whose cells these are; they may come from a transplant donor. The CDR3 runs from the conserved cysteine through the conserved F or W. The D gene is left open where the match is weak. Clone size is shown for a subset of rows, as once, few, many or a class of expanded clone.

d_gene: TRBD1
abundance: .
v_gene: TRBV5-1
len: 15
j_gene: TRBJ1-3
CDR3nt: TGCGCCAGCAGCCCGAGGGGGCTAGATGGAAACACCATATATTTT
CDR3aa: CASSPRGLDGNTIYF

d_gene: TRBD1
abundance: few
v_gene: TRBV28
len: 16
j_gene: TRBJ1-5
CDR3nt: TGTGCCAGCAACCACCCGGGGGACAGGGGACGGCAGCCCCAGCATTTT
CDR3aa: CASNHPGDRGRQPQHF

d_gene: .
abundance: .
v_gene: TRBV27
len: 15
j_gene: TRBJ2-1
CDR3nt: TGTGCCAGCAGCGTCGACAAGTCCTCCTACAATGAGCAGTTCTTC
CDR3aa: CASSVDKSSYNEQFF

d_gene: .
abundance: .
v_gene: TRBV6-6
len: 14
j_gene: TRBJ1-1
CDR3nt: TGTGCCAGCAGGGACCCCTTATGGGGCACTGAAGCTTTCTTT
CDR3aa: CASRDPLWGTEAFF

d_gene: .
abundance: few
v_gene: TRBV12-3/TRBV12-4
len: 15
j_gene: TRBJ1-2
CDR3nt: TGTGCCAGCAGTTTTAGGGGTGACCCTAACTATGGCTACACCTTC
CDR3aa: CASSFRGDPNYGYTF

d_gene: .
abundance: .
v_gene: TRBV12-3/TRBV12-4
len: 14
j_gene: TRBJ1-1
CDR3nt: TGTGCCAGCAGTTTAGGTTCCGGGGCAACTGAAGCTTTCTTT
CDR3aa: CASSLGSGATEAFF

d_gene: TRBD1
abundance: .
v_gene: TRBV28
len: 11
j_gene: TRBJ2-1
CDR3nt: TGTGCCAGAGGGACAGGGAATGAGCAGTTCTTC
CDR3aa: CARGTGNEQFF

d_gene: .
abundance: few
v_gene: TRBV12-3/TRBV12-4
len: 14
j_gene: TRBJ1-6
CDR3nt: TGTGCCAGCACCTACAGGACACCCAATTCACCCCTCCACTTT
CDR3aa: CASTYRTPNSPLHF

d_gene: .
abundance: few
v_gene: TRBV5-1
len: 16
j_gene: TRBJ2-3
CDR3nt: TGCGCCAGCAGCCTGTGGGCCGGCTCAAACACAGATACGCAGTATTTT
CDR3aa: CASSLWAGSNTDTQYF

d_gene: .
abundance: many
v_gene: TRBV12-3/TRBV12-4
len: 15
j_gene: TRBJ1-5
CDR3nt: TGTGCCAGCAGTTTGGGCCAGACCCGGGATCAGCCCCAGCATTTT
CDR3aa: CASSLGQTRDQPQHF

d_gene: TRBD1
abundance: .
v_gene: TRBV3-1
len: 19
j_gene: TRBJ2-2
CDR3nt: TGTGCCAGCAGCCCCTGGGCTCCGACAGGGGATGCGAACACCGGGGAGCTGTTTTTT
CDR3aa: CASSPWAPTGDANTGELFF

d_gene: .
abundance: .
v_gene: TRBV6-6
len: 12
j_gene: TRBJ1-2
CDR3nt: TGTGCCAGCAGTCGACAGGTAGACGGCTACACCTTC
CDR3aa: CASSRQVDGYTF

d_gene: .
abundance: .
v_gene: TRBV12-3/TRBV12-4
len: 14
j_gene: TRBJ1-1
CDR3nt: TGTGCCAGCAGTTTTGGGACCTTGGCTGCTGAAGCTTTCTTT
CDR3aa: CASSFGTLAAEAFF

d_gene: .
abundance: few
v_gene: TRBV5-1
len: 15
j_gene: TRBJ2-2
CDR3nt: TGCGCCAGCAGCACCGGGACAACGAACACCGGGGAGCTGTTTTTT
CDR3aa: CASSTGTTNTGELFF